This T cell receptor (beta chain) was captured in a study of cytomegalovirus exposure and HLA in healthy donors. 13 Jbeta primers and 60 Vbeta primers were used for the PCR. Produced via immunoSEQ multiplex PCR; TCRdb's table is partial and in-frame only. The table includes under 250,000 clones, 70% to 85% detected once. The germline V gene encodes CDR1 SGHTS and CDR2 YDEGEE. The CDR3 contains 14 residues. The junction had 0 bases not matched to a gene; V was cut back by 0 bases and J by 3 bases. In the case of this clone: The antigen remains unidentified.

Points from the study as a whole: Some TCR beta chains (roughly 160 of them) were listed as cytomegalovirus-associated.

This rearrangement joins TRBV5-8 to TRBJ2-7, with 10 nucleotides matching TRBD2. The sequenced sample was PBMCs. This TCR was recovered from a man aged 45-65 years in good health and CMV-seronegative. The CDR3 spells CASSLGTSGYEQYF. CDR3 DNA sequence: TGTGCCAGCAGCTTGGGGACTAGCGGCTACGAGCAGTACTTC. Filled out from reference TRBV5-8 and TRBJ2-7, the complete variable domain reads EAGVTQSPTHLIKTRGQQATLRCSPISGHTSVYWYQQALGLGLQFLLWYDEGEERNRGNFPPRFSGRQFPNYSSELNVNALELEDSALYLCASSLGTSGYEQYFGPGTRLTVT.